This entry lists 23 T cell receptor beta chains sequenced from one sample in a study of blood T cell repertoires in COVID-19. Clones were sequenced by immunoSEQ multiplex PCR, and TCRdb holds only the in-frame ones, with some missing. This sample has roughly 500,000 clones; around nine tenths occur once, and the top ten carry approximately 8.3%. Sequenced: PBMCs or T cells enriched from blood (not recorded which). Receptors were obtained from a woman aged 60-75 years who had recovered from COVID-19.

In DNA, the CDR3 is TGTGCCAGCAGTTTGCGGACAGGTGACGGCTACACCTTC. It specifies CASSLRTGDGYTF. The rearrangement links TRBV12-3 or TRBV12-4 to TRBJ1-2, with 7 positions matching TRBD1. Unmatched junction bases numbered 6, after V lost 3 bases and J lost 8 bases. CDR3 length: 13 residues.

The CDR3, as DNA: TGTGCCAGCAGTCCTACACAGGGGGCAGGGGGCTACACCTTC. It codes for CASSPTQGAGGYTF. This chain links TRBV6-4 with TRBJ1-2; 9 bases are a match to TRBD1. Unmatched junction bases numbered 9, after V lost 5 bases and J lost 8 bases. The CDR3 is 14 amino acids. Looked up from germline, CDR1 is MRHNA and CDR2 is SNTAGT.

The rearrangement links TRBV27 to TRBJ2-2; 7 nucleotides agree with TRBD2. The CDR3 has 19 residues. Germline trimming cut 2 bases from V and 4 bases from J; bases unmatched to any gene: 16. CDR1 and CDR2 from the germline V gene are MNHEY and SMNVEV (reference sequence). The CDR3 bases are TGTGCCAGCAGTTTAAAGATGGGGGGGGGACTTGTTTCCACCGGGGAGCTGTTTTTT. This gives the protein CASSLKMGGGLVSTGELFF.

In its sample, this clone was seen a few times. The chain is built from TRBV4-1 and TRBJ1-5; 7 bases align to TRBD1. Germline-derived CDR1 and CDR2 are MGHRA and YSYEKL. The CDR3 loop spans 15 amino acids. With 5 bases clipped from V and 0 bases from J, the junction kept 4 bases outside the gene matches. The CDR3 is CASSWRDSSNQPQHF. As DNA, the CDR3 is TGCGCCAGCAGCTGGCGGGACAGTAGCAATCAGCCCCAGCATTTT.

The rearrangement joins TRBV19 to TRBJ1-2, with TRBD1 identical over 10 bases. Trimming removed 7 bases from V and 7 bases from J; junction bases left unmatched: 12. This CDR3 comprises 15 residues. Germline V gene sequence: CDR1 LNHDA, CDR2 SQIVND (reference sequence). CDR3 DNA sequence: TGTGCCAGTAATCTTCCGGGACAGGGGTTTCGTGGCTACACCTTC. It yields the protein CASNLPGQGFRGYTF.

The V and J genes are TRBV19 and TRBJ2-7; TRBD1 aligns across 8 bases. Germline V CDR1 and CDR2: LNHDA, SQIVND (reference sequence). The CDR3 contains 14 residues. Germline trimming cut 0 bases from V and 5 bases from J; bases unmatched to any gene: 3. DNA for the CDR3: TGTGCCAGTAGTATAGACAGGGGGCACAACGAGCAGTACTTC. Amino acids: CASSIDRGHNEQYF.

The chain has TRBV27 and TRBJ2-7; TRBD2 agrees at 11 bases. Germline V gene sequence: CDR1 MNHEY, CDR2 SMNVEV (reference sequence). The trim removed 4 bases at V and 6 bases at J, leaving 2 bases unmatched. The CDR3 consists of 13 residues. CDR3 region: CASSSTSGAEQYV. CDR3 sequence (DNA): TGTGCCAGCAGTTCGACTAGCGGGGCCGAGCAGTACGTC.

This chain connects TRBV10-3 to TRBJ1-1, with D possibly being TRBD1 (6 bases). Germline CDR1 reads ENHRY; CDR2 reads SYGVKD. Trimming cost V 4 bases and J 4 bases, with 13 bases left between them. The CDR3 runs to 14 residues. DNA for the CDR3: TGTGCCATCAGTGGGACAGCCTTAGTCACTGAAGCTTTCTTT. Translation: CAISGTALVTEAFF.

The chain is built from TRBV7-6 and TRBJ2-4; D gene unclear. The CDR3 contains 14 residues. The V and J ends lost 4 bases and 3 bases respectively, with 10 bases between them. Germline assignment: CDR1 SGHVS and CDR2 FNYEAQ. The CDR3 here is CASSSPVDKNIQYF. The CDR3 coding sequence is TGTGCCAGCAGCTCCCCGGTCGACAAAAACATTCAGTACTTC.

The genes are TRBV21-1 and TRBJ2-7; TRBD1, the D gene given by the table, was not confirmed from the DNA. TRBV21-1 is a listed pseudogene. This CDR3 has 13 amino acids. CDR3 nucleotide sequence: TGTGCCAGCACCGAGGGACAGGGGGGAGAGCAGTACTTC. Amino acid sequence: CASTEGQGGEQYF.

This clone was found once. This chain uses TRBV2 with TRBJ2-3; 10 bases fit TRBD2. The V gene end was trimmed by 6 bases and the J gene end by 4 bases; junction bases not matched to a gene: 4. Germline loops: CDR1 SNHLY, CDR2 FYNNEI. This CDR3 contains 14 residues. The CDR3 here is CASRTSGWADTQYF. Written as DNA, the CDR3 is TGTGCCAGCAGGACTAGCGGGTGGGCAGATACGCAGTATTTT.

This clone has more than one count but fewer than ten. Here the CDR3 DNA reads TGTGCCAGCACCCTCGAGCCTGGAAACACCATATATTTT. It yields the protein CASTLEPGNTIYF. The chain carries TRBV7-9 and TRBJ1-3; no firm D call. V lost 7 bases and J 2 bases, leaving 9 bases between the germline ends. The CDR3 totals 13 residues. Germline V gene sequence: CDR1 SEHNR, CDR2 FQNEAQ (reference sequence).

The rearrangement uses TRBV7-2 and TRBJ1-1; D remains ambiguous. The CDR3 totals 13 residues. Germline lookup yields CDR1 SGHTA and CDR2 FQGNSA. V gave up 1 base and J gave up 0 bases, with 3 bases separating them. In DNA form, the CDR3 reads TGTGCCAGCAGCTTAGTTATGAACACTGAAGCTTTCTTT. Its protein is CASSLVMNTEAFF. Supplemented by reference TRBV7-2 and TRBJ1-1, the full variable domain reads GAGVSQSPSNKVTEKGKDVELRCDPISGHTALYWYRQSLGQGLEFLIYFQGNSAPDKSGLPSDRFSAERTGGSVSTLTIQRTQQEDSAVYLCASSLVMNTEAFFGQGTRLTVV.

The V gene is TRBV9, the J gene TRBJ2-4; D possibly corresponds to TRBD2 (6 bases). The CDR3 loop spans 14 amino acids. Trimming left V 7 bases short and J 8 bases short, with 19 bases between. CDR1 and CDR2 from the germline V gene are SGDLS and YYNGEE. The CDR3 region is CASSTSSSGDIQYF. For the CDR3, the DNA is TGTGCCAGCTCGACCTCTAGCTCGGGGGACATTCAGTACTTC.

The chain has TRBV4-1 and TRBJ2-3, with TRBD2 matching 13 bases. Germline V gene sequence: CDR1 MGHRA, CDR2 YSYEKL. The CDR3 is 16 amino acids. Trimming at V came to 0 bases and at J to 7 bases, leaving 4 bases not matched to a gene. The CDR3 sequence is CASSQDTSGGVNTQYF. In DNA form, the CDR3 reads TGCGCCAGCAGCCAAGACACTAGCGGGGGGGTAAATACGCAGTATTTT.

This chain joins TRBV24-1 and TRBJ2-3, with D tentatively TRBD2 (6 bases). Trimming took off 3 bases at V and 0 bases at J, with 9 bases between the two ends. CDR1 and CDR2 from the germline V gene are KGHDR and SFDVKD. The CDR3 is 15 residues long. CDR3 bases: TGTGCCACCAGTGATGAACGGGGGAGCACAGATACGCAGTATTTT. It yields the protein CATSDERGSTDTQYF.

CDR3 in amino acids: CASIRTSGAPNEQFF. The CDR3 coding sequence is TGCGCCAGCATCCGGACTAGCGGGGCGCCCAATGAGCAGTTCTTC. V gene TRBV10-2 combines with J gene TRBJ2-1; 12 nucleotides line up with TRBD2. V trimming: 7 bases; J trimming: 6 bases; junction bases outside the gene matches: 7. CDR3 length: 15 residues. Germline V CDR1 and CDR2: WSHSY, SAAADI.

This chain uses TRBV5-1 with TRBJ2-3, with 10 bases lining up with TRBD2. CDR1 SGHRS and CDR2 YFSETQ come from the germline V gene. With V trimmed by 0 bases and J by 2 bases, 6 bases remained unmatched. CDR3 length: 17 amino acids. The CDR3, as DNA: TGCGCCAGCAGCTTGGCGCGTAGCGGGGGGTACACAGATACGCAGTATTTT. Protein: CASSLARSGGYTDTQYF.

The chain recombines TRBV9 with TRBJ2-1; unclear D gene. The CDR3 consists of 16 residues. Looked up from germline, CDR1 is SGDLS and CDR2 is YYNGEE. V was clipped by 3 bases and J by 0 bases, with 13 bases between them. The CDR3 sequence is CASSAPTESSYNEQFF. CDR3 sequence (DNA): TGTGCCAGCAGCGCCCCTACCGAGAGCTCCTACAATGAGCAGTTCTTC. Filled out from reference TRBV9 and TRBJ2-1, the complete variable domain reads DSGVTQTPKHLITATGQRVTLRCSPRSGDLSVYWYQQSLDQGLQFLIQYYNGEERAKGNILERFSAQQFPDLHSELNLSSLELGDSALYFCASSAPTESSYNEQFFGPGTRLTVL.

The chain joins TRBV5-1 to TRBJ1-2; possible D gene TRBD1, 6 bases. The germline V and J ends were trimmed by 0 bases and 5 bases, with 11 bases remaining between them. Germline assignment: CDR1 SGHRS and CDR2 YFSETQ. The CDR3 covers 14 residues. The CDR3 bases are TGCGCCAGCAGCTTGGGGACAGCCAGATATGGCTACACCTTC. Residues: CASSLGTARYGYTF.

The genes are TRBV11-2 and TRBJ1-1; no definite D call. Trimming shortened V by 4 bases and J by 3 bases, and 15 bases separated the two germline ends. Germline-derived CDR1 and CDR2 are SGHAT and FQNNGV. The CDR3 has 15 amino acids. CDR3 sequence (DNA): TGTGCCAGCAGCTCTACGCGGGGAGGCTACACTGAAGCTTTCTTT. Translated: CASSSTRGGYTEAFF.

This chain connects TRBV19 to TRBJ1-4; 10 bases match TRBD1. Germline V gene sequence: CDR1 LNHDA, CDR2 SQIVND (reference sequence). The V and J ends lost 9 bases and 6 bases, in that order; junction bases with no gene match: 10. The length of the CDR3 is 15 residues. CDR3 sequence reads: CASFNPGTGDEKLFF. The CDR3 coding sequence is TGTGCCAGCTTTAATCCAGGGACAGGGGATGAAAAACTGTTTTTT.

The genes are TRBV6-5 and TRBJ1-1, with D perhaps matching TRBD1 (5 bases). Trimming removed 5 bases from V and 4 bases from J, with 11 bases in between. Germline lookup yields CDR1 MNHEY and CDR2 SVGAGI. The CDR3 extends over 13 amino acids. In nucleotides, the CDR3 is TGTGCCAGCAGTACCCAGGGCGGCACTGAAGCTTTCTTT. This translates into CASSTQGGTEAFF.